This T cell receptor beta chain was profiled in a study of T cell changes during pregnancy in multiple sclerosis (dated by TCRdb to about 2019). In the study overall: Changes in the T cell repertoire over the course of pregnancy were examined in this study in women with multiple sclerosis.

The library was prepared using the immunoSEQ multiplex PCR assay. Sourced from immuneACCESS, this table was stored by TCRdb with only in-frame sequences that have V and J called. A share of the clones is absent; for the studies checked, an unresolved V gene accounts for under half, and the remainder has no known explanation. The sample data list around 95,000 clones, and approximately 95% of these were observed just once. The ten largest clonotypes hold approximately 1.7% of the sample. About this clone itself: Its target antigen remains unknown. Base qualities are not provided; no much larger clone lies one nucleotide away.

CDR1 and CDR2 are drawn from the germline V gene: SGHRS, YFSETQ. V is shortened by 4 bases, J by 4 bases, and the region joining them spans 15 bases. From the cysteine up to the phenylalanine, the CDR3 has a length of 15 residues. Only the CDR3 portion is preserved as DNA: 45 bases, with reading frame beginning at the first base. Recombination joined TRBV5-1 with TRBJ2-1; a tentative D call is TRBD2 (6 bases match). The TCR was taken from a female donor in good health, enrolled as a control in a pregnancy study. The starting material was peripheral blood, obtained after pregnancy. The sequenced DNA is TGCGCCAGCAGCCCGGTCCCCGGGACTTACAATGAGCAGTTCTTC. Translated, it reads CASSPVPGTYNEQFF.